These 9 T cell receptor beta chains were all obtained from the same sample, sequenced in a study of shared clonotypes between healthy human individuals. TCRdb's copy holds only in-frame clones and misses some; the assay was immunoSEQ multiplex PCR. The table has under 1,100,000 clones, under 80% seen once. The sample consisted of memory CD4+ T cells sorted from blood. Subset indicated: CD45RA-negative fraction. The receptors come from a man aged 18 to 35 in good health.

The gene calls are TRBV11-2 and TRBJ1-2, with a possible D match to TRBD1 (6 bases). Trimming stripped 1 base from V and 0 bases from J, with 9 bases between. This CDR3 has 15 residues. CDR1 is SGHAT, CDR2 FQNNGV, per germline. CDR3 region: CASSLGTAPNYGYTF. Here the CDR3 DNA reads TGTGCCAGCAGCTTAGGGACAGCTCCTAACTATGGCTACACCTTC.

V and J are TRBV4-3 and TRBJ1-2, with D possibly TRBD1 on 5 matching bases. Deletions cut 4 bases from V and 1 base from J, with 10 bases between. Germline V gene lookup returns CDR1 LGHNA and CDR2 YSLEER. CDR3 length: 14 amino acids. CDR3 sequence (DNA): TGCGCCAGCAGCCCAGACAGCGGTAACTATGGCTACACCTTC. Translated: CASSPDSGNYGYTF.

V and J are TRBV7-6 and TRBJ2-7, with 8 bases identical to TRBD1. The ends lost 3 bases at V and 3 bases at J; junction bases unmatched: 7. This CDR3 has 15 amino acids. The germline V gene has CDR1 SGHVS and CDR2 FNYEAQ. The CDR3 DNA follows: TGTGCCAGCAGCTTGTCTTTACAGGGGGGCTACGAGCAGTACTTC. Residues: CASSLSLQGGYEQYF.

The genes are TRBV30 and TRBJ2-5; no clear D gene. The J call may be in error: the DNA end matches TRBJ2-7 better. The CDR3 consists of 15 residues. The germline V gene has CDR1 GTSNPN and CDR2 SVGIG (reference sequence). DNA for the CDR3: TGTGCCTGGAAGCTTGACGGCAGGTTCCTGTACGAGCAGTACTTC. It codes for CAWKLDGRFLYEQYF.

J is TRBJ2-4 and V is TRBV6-1, with D possibly being TRBD1 (5 bases). Trimming removed 2 bases from V and 0 bases from J, with 11 bases in between. CDR1 and CDR2 (germline): MNHNS, SASEGT. CDR3 length equals 16 residues. The CDR3 loop reads CASSELQGLAKNIQYF. The CDR3 DNA reads TGTGCCAGCAGTGAACTGCAGGGCCTAGCCAAAAACATTCAGTACTTC.

V gene TRBV5-1 combines with J gene TRBJ2-5; D unresolved. CDR3 length: 14 amino acids. Trimming stripped 0 bases from V and 5 bases from J, with 11 bases between. The germline CDR1 and CDR2 sequences are SGHRS and YFSETQ. The CDR3 DNA reads as TGCGCCAGCAGCTTGGAACAAGAGTGGGAGACCCAGTACTTC. It codes for CASSLEQEWETQYF.

The genes are TRBV5-6 and TRBJ1-5; D is ambiguous. V lost 7 bases and J 4 bases, leaving 9 bases between the germline ends. Germline V gives CDR1 SGHDT, CDR2 YYEEEE. The CDR3 contains 12 residues. The CDR3 loop is CASRLGNQPQHF. The CDR3 coding sequence is TGTGCCAGCCGACTAGGGAATCAGCCCCAGCATTTT.

The rearrangement uses TRBV14 and TRBJ1-6; TRBD1 matches at 8 bases. This CDR3 is built from 15 residues. CDR1 and CDR2 from the germline V gene are SGHDN and FVKESK. Unmatched junction bases numbered 6, after V lost 4 bases and J lost 7 bases. The CDR3 bases are TGTGCCAGCAGCCGAGACAGGGGTAGGAATTCACCCCTCCACTTT. As protein: CASSRDRGRNSPLHF. The variable domain in full, with the rest retrieved from reference TRBV14 and TRBJ1-6, is EAGVTQFPSHSVIEKGQTVTLRCDPISGHDNLYWYRRVMGKEIKFLLHFVKESKQDESGMPNNRFLAERTGGTYSTLKVQPAELEDSGVYFCASSRDRGRNSPLHFGNGTRLTVT.

The chain recombines TRBV11-2 with TRBJ2-5; D perhaps matches TRBD1 (6 bases). This CDR3 spans 13 amino acids. Germline V gives CDR1 SGHAT, CDR2 FQNNGV. Deletions cut 6 bases from V and 3 bases from J, with 11 bases between. The CDR3: CASSPDSEETQYF. As DNA, the CDR3 is TGTGCCAGCAGTCCGGACAGTGAAGAGACCCAGTACTTC.